These 20 T cell receptor beta chains came from one sample sequenced in a study of blood T cell repertoires in COVID-19. The table came from immunoSEQ multiplex PCR; TCRdb's copy has only in-frame clones and leaves some out. This sample has under 150,000 clones; about nine tenths occur once, and the top ten carry 25% to 30%. What was sequenced was peripheral blood. Every receptor here comes from a human donor in a cohort sampled during active COVID-19.

J is TRBJ2-1 and V is TRBV7-2, with 11 bases that match TRBD2. This CDR3 comprises 15 residues. The V segment lost 2 bases and the J segment 6 bases; nucleotides outside the gene matches: 3. Per germline, CDR1 SGHTA and CDR2 FQGNSA. The CDR3 nucleotides are TGTGCCAGCAGCTTACATAGCGGGGGGGCCAATGAGCAGTTCTTC. Its protein product is CASSLHSGGANEQFF.

This clone was observed once. CDR3 nucleotides: TGTGCCATCAGCTTCCAGGGAGGACAGGGGTCCTACAATGAGCAGTTCTTC. It encodes CAISFQGGQGSYNEQFF. The chain joins TRBV10-3 to TRBJ2-1; 9 bases align to TRBD1. Losses at the gene ends were 6 bases for V and 1 base for J; bases not matched to a gene: 10. CDR3 size: 17 residues. CDR1 is ENHRY and CDR2 is SYGVKD in the germline V gene.

This rearrangement joins TRBV9 to TRBJ1-1; D is uncertain. Trimming removed 0 bases from V and 6 bases from J, with 9 bases in between. CDR1 and CDR2 (germline): SGDLS, YYNGEE. The CDR3 sequence is 13 residues long. CDR3 DNA: TGTGCCAGCAGCGTAGACGGGGAGTCTGAAGCTTTCTTT. Protein sequence: CASSVDGESEAFF.

The V gene is TRBV4-1, the J gene TRBJ1-1; 8 bases map to TRBD1. Unmatched junction bases numbered 6, after V lost 1 base and J lost 8 bases. Germline-derived CDR1 and CDR2 are MGHRA and YSYEKL. CDR3 size: 14 residues. The CDR3 region is CASSQVGQGAEAFF. CDR3 bases: TGCGCCAGCAGCCAAGTGGGGCAGGGGGCCGAAGCTTTCTTT.

The chain is built from TRBV6-2 or TRBV6-3 and TRBJ2-5; 8 bases are a match to TRBD2. In germline, CDR1 is MNHEY, CDR2 SVGEGT. This CDR3 comprises 16 residues. V lost 5 bases, J lost 1 base, and 9 bases stayed unmatched. As DNA, the CDR3 is TGTGCCAGCAGTGTCTTTCGGGGGGGAATCCAAGAGACCCAGTACTTC. Translated, it gives CASSVFRGGIQETQYF.

The genes are TRBV4-1 and TRBJ2-2, with 8 bases lining up with TRBD2. V shed 2 bases and J 2 bases; nucleotides not matched to a gene: 10. CDR1 is MGHRA and CDR2 is YSYEKL in the germline V gene. This CDR3 is 18 amino acids long. The CDR3: CASSQRGGDSSNTGELFF. The DNA of the CDR3 is TGCGCCAGCAGCCAACGGGGGGGTGACAGTTCCAACACCGGGGAGCTGTTTTTT.

J is TRBJ1-6 and V is TRBV6-4; the D gene is possibly TRBD1 (5 bases). CDR3 length: 16 residues. Germline lookup yields CDR1 MRHNA and CDR2 SNTAGT. V lost 2 bases and J 10 bases, leaving 18 bases between the germline ends. CDR3 residues: CASSDQPLVGGSPLHF. The CDR3 DNA is TGTGCCAGCAGTGACCAACCACTAGTCGGGGGGTCACCCCTCCACTTT.

V and J are TRBV6-5 and TRBJ2-1; 11 bases agree with TRBD2. Germline V CDR1 and CDR2: MNHEY, SVGAGI. The CDR3 is 15 amino acids. V shed 6 bases, J shed 9 bases, and the junction held 10 bases outside the gene matches. CDR3 amino acids: CASSRSGGAVTEQFF. The DNA for the CDR3 is TGTGCCAGCAGCCGTAGCGGGGGGGCCGTCACTGAGCAGTTCTTC.

CDR3 nucleotides: TGCGCCAGCAGCCCGGGACAGGAAAACATTCAGTACTTC. Protein product: CASSPGQENIQYF. The chain joins TRBV5-1 to TRBJ2-4, with 8 bases aligning to TRBD1. CDR3 length: 13 amino acids. The junction had 2 bases not matched to a gene; V was cut back by 4 bases and J by 5 bases. The germline gives CDR1 SGHRS, CDR2 YFSETQ.

This clone has more than one count but fewer than ten. The gene calls are TRBV3-1 (or the pseudogene TRBV3-2) and TRBJ2-1, with D tentatively TRBD2 (5 bases). The germline CDR1 and CDR2 sequences are LGHDT and YNNKEL (reference sequence). Trimming stripped 0 bases from V and 9 bases from J, with 9 bases between. This CDR3 is 13 amino acids long. CDR3 loop: CASSQDWRAEQFF. The DNA of the CDR3 is TGTGCCAGCAGCCAAGATTGGCGGGCTGAGCAGTTCTTC.

This chain links TRBV2 with TRBJ1-1; D possibly corresponds to TRBD1 (5 bases). Trimming pared 3 bases from V and 4 bases from J, leaving 9 bases between. The germline V gene encodes CDR1 SNHLY and CDR2 FYNNEI. The CDR3 is 13 amino acids. CDR3 region: CASSEGRTTEAFF. CDR3 coding DNA: TGTGCCAGCAGTGAGGGGCGGACCACTGAAGCTTTCTTT.

The gene calls are TRBV6-5 and TRBJ2-3, with a weak D call TRBD2 (7 bases). The germline gives CDR1 MNHEY, CDR2 SVGAGI. The V end was cut by 2 bases, the J end by 2 bases, with 11 bases between. This CDR3 contains 15 residues. CDR3 protein: CASSYEGGYTDTQYF. DNA for the CDR3: TGTGCCAGCAGTTACGAGGGGGGGTACACAGATACGCAGTATTTT.

This chain links TRBV7-8 with TRBJ1-1, with 7 bases identical to TRBD1. This CDR3 is 16 amino acids long. Germline trimming cut 5 bases from V and 0 bases from J; bases unmatched to any gene: 9. Germline CDR1 is SGHVS and CDR2 is FQNEAQ. Here the CDR3 reads CASSPRTGLMNTEAFF. CDR3 nucleotide sequence: TGTGCCAGCAGCCCAAGGACAGGTCTCATGAACACTGAAGCTTTCTTT.

This rearrangement joins TRBV12-3 or TRBV12-4 to TRBJ2-3; D perhaps matches TRBD2 (6 bases). The CDR3 covers 12 residues. V lost 6 bases to trimming and J lost 9 bases, with 13 bases between them. CDR3 nucleotides: TGTGCCAGCAGCGGGGACTTAAGAACGCAGTATTTT. Residues: CASSGDLRTQYF.

The chain combines TRBV30 with TRBJ1-4, with D perhaps TRBD1 (6 bases). Germline CDR1 and CDR2: GTSNPN and SVGIG (reference sequence). V lost 2 bases, J lost 8 bases, and 15 bases lay in between. CDR3 size: 14 residues. Written as DNA, the CDR3 is TGTGCCTGGAGTAAGGGCCCCACAGGGGAAAAACTGTTTTTT. It encodes CAWSKGPTGEKLFF.

The genes are TRBV14 and TRBJ1-2; the match to TRBD1 covers 8 bases. CDR1 is SGHDN, CDR2 FVKESK, per germline. The J segment lost 5 bases and the V segment lost 3 bases, leaving 8 bases of the junction unmatched. This CDR3 spans 15 amino acids. This CDR3 reads CASSHWTGRRYGYTF. CDR3 bases: TGTGCCAGCAGCCATTGGACAGGGAGGAGATATGGCTACACCTTC.

This chain joins TRBV29-1 and TRBJ2-7, with 9 bases identical to TRBD1. The CDR3 spans 15 residues. The ends lost 0 bases at V and 3 bases at J; junction bases unmatched: 6. Germline lookup yields CDR1 SQVTM and CDR2 ANQGSEA. This CDR3 is CSVEDQSDRGYEQYF. CDR3 DNA sequence: TGCAGCGTTGAAGATCAGTCGGACAGGGGCTACGAGCAGTACTTC.

V is TRBV7-6 and J is TRBJ2-3, with D possibly TRBD1 on 7 matching bases. Germline lookup yields CDR1 SGHVS and CDR2 FNYEAQ. V lost 1 base and J lost 2, with 13 bases in between. The CDR3 extends over 16 amino acids. For the CDR3, the DNA is TGTGCCAGCAGCTTAGAAGCAGGGGGGAACACAGATACGCAGTATTTT. As protein: CASSLEAGGNTDTQYF. The full variable domain, with the rest looked up from reference TRBV7-6 and TRBJ2-3, is GAGVSQSPRYKVTKRGQDVALRCDPISGHVSLYWYRQALGQGPEFLTYFNYEAQQDKSGLPNDRFSAERPEGSISTLTIQRTEQRDSAMYRCASSLEAGGNTDTQYFGPGTRLTVL.

This clone showed up just once. V gene TRBV5-1 combines with J gene TRBJ1-6; weak D call: TRBD1 (6 bases). V lost 0 bases to trimming and J lost 8 bases, with 12 bases between them. Germline V CDR1 and CDR2: SGHRS, YFSETQ. This CDR3 has 15 amino acids. The DNA for the CDR3 is TGCGCCAGCAGCTTGGGAGTAGCAGGGGATTCACCCCTCCACTTT. This encodes CASSLGVAGDSPLHF.

The rearrangement joins TRBV2 to TRBJ1-4; D gene unclear. Trimming removed 1 base at V and 6 bases at J, with 6 bases between. Germline V lookup: CDR1 SNHLY, CDR2 FYNNEI. This CDR3 has 13 amino acids. As DNA, the CDR3 is TGTGCCAGCAGTGAAGTGAGGGATGAAAAACTGTTTTTT. Translating it yields CASSEVRDEKLFF.